One and the same sample provided the 12 T cell receptor beta chains below, sequenced in a study of human T cells and chemical hapten exposure. Time point described: patch test 1, 2 weeks after DPC sensitization. This sample's treatment: therapeutic diphenylcyclopropenone sensitization with weekly scalp DPC. Total RNA was extracted from unfractionated whole blood. TCRdb itself ran the RACE reads through MiXCR, one entry per CDR3 protein. Here the sample spans roughly 38,000 distinct CDR3 sequences, just under 4% being singletons. Material: whole blood, obtained in connection with sensitization to the hapten diphenylcyclopropenone (DPC). Source of these receptors: a man aged 50-60 years with alopecia areata. Some clones in this sample may be carry-over from other donors' samples.

At least ten counts were recorded for this clonotype. The junction does not match germline at one end; this may be a read error. The gene calls are TRBV7-8 and TRBJ1-5, with D tentatively TRBD1 (5 bases). The germline gives CDR1 SGHVS, CDR2 FQNEAQ. This CDR3 comprises 14 residues. The CDR3 loop reads CASRLGAANQPQHF. The CDR3 region has the DNA TGTGCCAGCAGGTTAGGGGCCGCCAATCAGCCCCAGCATTTT.

This clonotype has ten or more counts. CDR3 in DNA: TGTGCCAGCAGCCAAACTAGCGGAAGCACCTACGAGCAGTACTTC. Its translation is CASSQTSGSTYEQYF. V usage is TRBV7-2 and J usage is TRBJ2-7, with 8 bases aligning to TRBD2. CDR3 length: 15 residues. Germline V CDR1 and CDR2: SGHTA, FQGNSA. V trimming: 5 bases; J trimming: 2 bases; junction bases outside the gene matches: 8.

The sample holds many counts of this clonotype. The chain recombines TRBV27 with TRBJ2-1; 12 positions match TRBD2. Losses at the gene ends were 2 bases for V and 6 bases for J; bases not matched to a gene: 14. The germline gives CDR1 MNHEY, CDR2 SMNVEV (reference sequence). This CDR3 has 19 amino acids. The CDR3 sequence: CASSLEARLAGGPGNEQFF. The DNA of the CDR3 is TGTGCCAGCAGTTTAGAGGCACGGCTAGCGGGAGGGCCGGGCAATGAGCAGTTCTTC.

In its sample, this clonotype was seen many times. The V call is TRBV12-3 or TRBV12-4, the J call TRBJ2-1; D gene unclear. The CDR3 is made up of 11 amino acids. Trimming took 6 bases from V and 6 from J, leaving 6 bases between them. As DNA, the CDR3 is TGTGCCAGCAGGAAGTCCAATGAGCAGTTCTTC. Translating gives CASRKSNEQFF.

This rearrangement joins TRBV12-3 or TRBV12-4 to TRBJ1-3; TRBD1 might be the D (6 bases). Trimming removed 5 bases from V and 4 bases from J, with 12 bases in between. The CDR3 contains 14 residues. CDR3 sequence: CASSPPGQGNTIYF. The CDR3, as DNA: TGTGCCAGCAGTCCCCCCGGACAGGGAAACACCATATATTTT.

In this sample, this clonotype turned up many times. This sequence joins TRBV7-2 and TRBJ1-4; D is unclear. V lost 2 bases to trimming and J lost 0 bases, with 4 bases between them. In germline, CDR1 is SGHTA, CDR2 FQGNSA. The CDR3 loop spans 14 amino acids. CDR3 sequence (DNA): TGTGCCAGCAGCTTACGAGCAACTAATGAAAAACTGTTTTTT. Translated, it gives CASSLRATNEKLFF.

As regards this clonotype: This could be a read error, since a much larger clone is one nucleotide away. The chain couples TRBV28 to TRBJ2-1, with 11 bases that match TRBD2. The ends lost 10 bases at V and 3 bases at J; junction bases unmatched: 8. Germline CDR1 reads MDHEN; CDR2 reads SYDVKM. There are 15 residues in the CDR3. CDR3 loop: CANKGTSGGYNEQFF. The CDR3 nucleotides are TGTGCCAACAAGGGTACTAGCGGGGGCTACAATGAGCAGTTCTTC.

This clonotype was observed at least ten times. This chain joins TRBV6-5 and TRBJ1-1; D is unresolved. The CDR3 spans 14 residues. V was clipped by 4 bases and J by 7 bases, with 16 bases between them. CDR1 and CDR2 from the germline V gene are MNHEY and SVGAGI. CDR3 bases: TGTGCCAGCAGTTTGGCCGGAACGGCGCTTGAAGCTTTCTTT. This encodes CASSLAGTALEAFF.

This sequence joins TRBV20-1 and TRBJ2-7, with 7 bases fitting TRBD2. This CDR3 has 12 residues. From germline, CDR1 is DFQATT and CDR2 SNEGSKA (reference sequence). The J segment lost 0 bases and the V segment lost 7 bases, leaving 3 bases of the junction unmatched. In DNA form, the CDR3 reads TGCAGTGGACTAGCATTCTCCTACGAGCAGTACTTC. It codes for CSGLAFSYEQYF.

Ten or more counts support this clonotype. This sequence joins TRBV5-1 and TRBJ2-2; 8 nucleotides line up with TRBD1. This CDR3 has 15 amino acids. Unmatched junction bases numbered 7, after V lost 4 bases and J lost 5 bases. The germline gives CDR1 SGHRS, CDR2 YFSETQ. The DNA of the CDR3 is TGCGCCAGCAGCGCTCAGGGGGCGCAGACCGGGGAGCTGTTTTTT. Residues: CASSAQGAQTGELFF.

This chain joins TRBV28 and TRBJ1-5; D gene ambiguous. The germline V and J ends were trimmed by 6 bases and 6 bases, with 15 bases remaining between them. CDR3 length equals 14 residues. Germline-derived CDR1 and CDR2 are MDHEN and SYDVKM. CDR3 sequence reads: CASSPGGASQPQHF. CDR3 sequence (DNA): TGTGCCAGCAGCCCAGGAGGTGCAAGTCAGCCCCAGCATTTT.

Ten or more counts support this clonotype. The chain uses TRBV10-3 and TRBJ2-5; no reliable D call. The CDR3 extends over 13 amino acids. Germline V gene sequence: CDR1 ENHRY, CDR2 SYGVKD. The V and J ends lost 3 bases and 2 bases respectively, with 7 bases between them. The CDR3 is CAISDPIQETQYF. The CDR3 bases are TGTGCCATCAGTGACCCAATACAAGAGACCCAGTACTTC.